This passage covers 22 T cell receptor beta chains from one sample sequenced in a study of T cell responses to AZD1222 COVID-19 vaccine. TCRdb's table, derived via immunoSEQ multiplex PCR, lists solely in-frame clones and lacks some. This sample yields roughly 120,000 clones, of which around 82% are seen a single time; approximately 5.9% belongs to the top ten. The specimen was peripheral blood, collected on day 0 of AZD1222 vaccination. These receptors all come from an adult in good health.

This clone was counted once. The chain carries TRBV3-1 (or the pseudogene TRBV3-2) and TRBJ2-1; 15 positions agree with TRBD2. CDR1 and CDR2 (germline): LGHDT, YNNKEL (reference sequence). The CDR3 consists of 16 residues. The V segment lost 1 base and the J segment 7 bases; nucleotides outside the gene matches: 2. The CDR3 loop reads CASSQAGLAGGNEQFF. DNA of the CDR3: TGTGCCAGCAGCCAAGCGGGACTAGCGGGGGGAAATGAGCAGTTCTTC.

This clone came up a few times. The V and J genes are TRBV3-1 (or the pseudogene TRBV3-2) and TRBJ1-3; TRBD1 is a possible D gene (5 bases). The CDR3 runs 16 residues. Per germline, CDR1 LGHDT and CDR2 YNNKEL (reference sequence). Trimming removed 3 bases from V and 0 bases from J, with 12 bases in between. This CDR3 reads CASSHNPGNSGNTIYF. CDR3 DNA: TGTGCCAGCAGCCACAACCCAGGGAACTCTGGAAACACCATATATTTT.

The chain uses TRBV28 and TRBJ1-2; the D is unclear. The CDR3 runs 14 residues. Germline CDR1 MDHEN, CDR2 SYDVKM. The V end was cut by 7 bases, the J end by 8 bases, with 20 bases between. This CDR3 is CASNMEWEGHGYTF. The CDR3 coding sequence is TGTGCCAGCAATATGGAATGGGAAGGGCACGGCTACACCTTC.

J is TRBJ2-5 and V is TRBV24-1; TRBD2 matches at 7 bases. Trimming cost V 2 bases and J 1 base; bases outside gene matches: 6. The germline V gene encodes CDR1 KGHDR and CDR2 SFDVKD. The CDR3 is 16 amino acids. CDR3 region: CATSDSGIAGQETQYF. For the CDR3, the DNA is TGTGCCACCAGTGATTCCGGTATAGCGGGCCAAGAGACCCAGTACTTC.

The chain is built from TRBV3-1 (or the pseudogene TRBV3-2) and TRBJ2-7; D gene ambiguous. There are 12 residues in the CDR3. The V gene lost 0 bases and the J gene lost 4 bases, with 4 bases spanning the gap. Germline CDR1 is LGHDT and CDR2 is YNNKEL (reference sequence). The CDR3 here is CASSQEGYEQYF. The CDR3 DNA is TGTGCCAGCAGCCAAGAGGGGTACGAGCAGTACTTC.

Here the CDR3 DNA reads TGTGCCAGCAGCTTAGCGTCGGTAGCGGGGGCCCAGAGCTCCTACAATGAGCAGTTCTTC. Amino acids: CASSLASVAGAQSSYNEQFF. This chain links TRBV7-2 with TRBJ2-1, with 9 nucleotides matching TRBD2. The junction had 12 bases not matched to a gene; V was cut back by 0 bases and J by 0 bases. Germline V lookup: CDR1 SGHTA, CDR2 FQGNSA. The CDR3 has 20 amino acids.

This sequence joins TRBV6-6 and TRBJ1-4; D gene uncertain. CDR1 is MNHNY, CDR2 SVGAGI, per germline (reference sequence). Trimming cost V 7 bases and J 8 bases, with 8 bases left between them. The CDR3 consists of 11 residues. For the CDR3, the DNA is TGTGCCAGCACAGACGGAGAAAAACTGTTTTTT. Encoded protein: CASTDGEKLFF.

The V gene is TRBV2, the J gene TRBJ1-2; D ambiguous. Germline loops: CDR1 SNHLY, CDR2 FYNNEI. The V end lost 7 bases, the J end lost 7 bases, and 13 bases lay between the germline ends. The CDR3 length is 12 residues. The CDR3 loop is CASKELRVGYTF. The CDR3 DNA reads TGTGCCAGCAAAGAGTTGAGGGTTGGCTACACCTTC.

The genes are TRBV28 and TRBJ1-5; D is undetermined. V was cut by 5 bases and J by 1 base, with 18 bases left in between. Germline CDR1 MDHEN, CDR2 SYDVKM. This CDR3 comprises 17 residues. As DNA, the CDR3 is TGTGCCAGCAGTCCCCCTCCGCTTCAGTTCAGCAATCAGCCCCAGCATTTT. As protein: CASSPPPLQFSNQPQHF.

This clone was observed once. The chain links TRBV28 to TRBJ1-2; 10 bases line up with TRBD1. There are 13 residues in the CDR3. The V segment lost 11 bases and the J segment 5 bases; nucleotides outside the gene matches: 8. Germline assignment: CDR1 MDHEN and CDR2 SYDVKM. The CDR3 DNA reads TGTGCCGCCGGGGGACAGGGGCAATATGGCTACACCTTC. It yields the protein CAAGGQGQYGYTF.

The V and J genes are TRBV5-4 and TRBJ2-1, with D uncertain. Germline V lookup: CDR1 SGHNT, CDR2 YYREEE (reference sequence). Between the trimmed V and J ends, which lost 4 bases and 5 bases, there was a span of 7 bases. The CDR3 spans 12 residues. The CDR3 here is CASSPLDNEQFF. CDR3 DNA: TGTGCCAGCAGCCCCCTAGACAATGAGCAGTTCTTC.

This chain connects TRBV12-5 to TRBJ1-2; possibly TRBD1 for D (6 bases). Trimming stripped 5 bases from V and 5 bases from J, with 15 bases between. CDR1 is LGHNT and CDR2 is FRNRAP in the germline V gene. The CDR3 totals 14 residues. The CDR3 DNA sequence: TGTGCTAGTGGTGTGGAGGGGGGACCTTATGGCTACACCTTC. This translates into CASGVEGGPYGYTF.

The chain is built from TRBV29-1 and TRBJ1-1; D may be TRBD1 (5 bases). CDR1 and CDR2 from the germline V gene are SQVTM and ANQGSEA. This CDR3 has 15 residues. Trimming pared 5 bases from V and 3 bases from J, leaving 19 bases between. CDR3 sequence reads: CSVREGFIGDTEAFF. The CDR3 DNA is TGCAGCGTTCGGGAGGGGTTTATAGGGGACACTGAAGCTTTCTTT.

With respect to this clone: Sequence at one end of the junction differs from germline and may be a read error. The chain carries TRBV6-1 and TRBJ2-7; D is unresolved. The CDR3 covers 15 residues. Germline V gene data show CDR1 as MNHNS and CDR2 as SASEGT. CDR3 sequence (DNA): TGTGCCAGCAGTGAAGCCTCTCCCGGGTCCCTTTACGGCGACTTC. It encodes CASSEASPGSLYGDF.

V is TRBV6-6 and J is TRBJ1-1; D remains unclear. CDR3 length equals 15 residues. CDR1 MNHNY and CDR2 SVGAGI come from the germline V gene (reference sequence). V was shortened by 0 bases and J by 1 base, with 9 bases between the two germline ends. The chain's CDR3 is CASSYSQSGNTEAFF. The CDR3 nucleotides are TGTGCCAGCAGTTACTCGCAGTCCGGGAACACTGAAGCTTTCTTT.

V usage is TRBV18 and J usage is TRBJ2-3, with TRBD2 as a possible D gene (5 bases). Per the germline V gene, CDR1 is KGHSH and CDR2 is LQKENI. This CDR3 spans 14 amino acids. With 6 bases removed from V and 0 bases from J, the gap between germline ends came to 10 bases. CDR3 sequence: CASSPGLSTDTQYF. The CDR3 bases are TGTGCCAGCTCCCCCGGACTGAGCACAGATACGCAGTATTTT.

This chain connects TRBV28 to TRBJ2-1; no clear D gene. CDR1 and CDR2 from the germline V gene are MDHEN and SYDVKM. The CDR3 totals 11 residues. Trimming cost V 4 bases and J 9 bases, with 7 bases left between them. CDR3 sequence (DNA): TGTGCCAGCAGTTCACGGGTTGAGCAGTTCTTC. Amino acid sequence: CASSSRVEQFF.

This rearrangement joins TRBV6-5 to TRBJ1-5; a possible D gene is TRBD1 (5 bases). Germline V gives CDR1 MNHEY, CDR2 SVGAGI. This CDR3 contains 14 residues. V was shortened by 5 bases and J by 3 bases, with 11 bases between the two germline ends. CDR3 amino acids: CASSQTAFNQPQHF. The DNA of the CDR3 is TGTGCCAGCAGTCAGACAGCTTTCAATCAGCCCCAGCATTTT.

This clone was seen once. The chain employs TRBV18 and TRBJ1-2; 8 bases align to TRBD1. CDR3 length equals 15 residues. Germline V gene data show CDR1 as KGHSH and CDR2 as LQKENI. V shed 2 bases and J 1 base; nucleotides not matched to a gene: 3. CDR3 protein: CASSPGQGYNYGYTF. Here the CDR3 DNA reads TGTGCCAGCTCACCAGGACAGGGCTATAACTATGGCTACACCTTC.

The rearrangement links TRBV7-8 to TRBJ1-2, with TRBD1 as a possible D gene (6 bases). V was pared by 3 bases and J by 2 bases, with 10 bases between. CDR3 size: 14 residues. Per the germline V gene, CDR1 is SGHVS and CDR2 is FQNEAQ. The CDR3 loop reads CASSFPGQNYGYTF. The CDR3 nucleotides read TGTGCCAGCAGCTTCCCGGGACAAAACTATGGCTACACCTTC.

The chain has TRBV6-1 and TRBJ1-5; maybe TRBD1 (6 bases). The germline gives CDR1 MNHNS, CDR2 SASEGT. The CDR3 covers 14 residues. With 3 bases removed from V and 6 bases from J, the gap between germline ends came to 12 bases. The CDR3 DNA is TGTGCCAGCAGTGACCAGGGGTTGGGTCAGCCCCAGCATTTT. Amino acid sequence: CASSDQGLGQPQHF.

This chain joins TRBV9 and TRBJ2-7; possibly TRBD1 for D (5 bases). Trimming cost V 4 bases and J 7 bases, with 18 bases left between them. The germline gives CDR1 SGDLS, CDR2 YYNGEE. The CDR3 spans 14 residues. The CDR3 here is CASSPAGATREQYF. The DNA of the CDR3 is TGTGCCAGCAGCCCCGCTGGGGCAACGCGGGAGCAGTACTTC.